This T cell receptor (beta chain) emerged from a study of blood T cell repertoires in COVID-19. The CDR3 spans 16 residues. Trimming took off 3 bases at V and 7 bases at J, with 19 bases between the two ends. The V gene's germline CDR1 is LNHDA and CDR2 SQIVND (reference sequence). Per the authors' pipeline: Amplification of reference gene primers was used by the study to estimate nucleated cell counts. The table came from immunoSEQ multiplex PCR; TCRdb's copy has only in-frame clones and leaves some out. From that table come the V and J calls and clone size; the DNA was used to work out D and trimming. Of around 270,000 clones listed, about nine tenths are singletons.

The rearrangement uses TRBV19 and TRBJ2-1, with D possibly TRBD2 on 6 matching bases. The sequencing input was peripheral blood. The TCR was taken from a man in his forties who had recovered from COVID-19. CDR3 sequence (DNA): TGTGCCAGTAGTATTCTCCGGAGGGGCCTATTAAATGAGCAGTTCTTC. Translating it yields CASSILRRGLLNEQFF.